This TCR beta chain was sequenced in a study of T cells in Graves' hyperthyroidism and ophthalmopathy. Amplification of TCR beta CDR3 regions used RNA as the template. A first-round RT-PCR of the TCR CDR3 used the HTBI primer set. TCRdb independently ran MiXCR on the multiplex PCR reads; one entry per CDR3 protein. This table holds fewer than 250,000 distinct CDR3 sequences, around 17% found once. Looked up from germline, CDR1 is SGHAT and CDR2 is FQNNGV. This CDR3 is 15 amino acids long. Between the trimmed V and J ends, which lost 5 bases and 1 base, there was a span of 14 bases. The cohort's ophthalmopathy patients, a group with duration under 3 months, had a Clinical Activity Score of at least 3 and a NOSPECS grade of at least 4.

The clonotype originates from a woman younger than 30 with Graves' ophthalmopathy. Sample: blood. The genes are TRBV11-2 and TRBJ1-1, with a tentative D call TRBD1 (5 bases). Here the CDR3 DNA reads TGTGCCAGCAGCGCCCTTGGGACGGCGAACACTGAAGCTTTCTTT. Its protein is CASSALGTANTEAFF.